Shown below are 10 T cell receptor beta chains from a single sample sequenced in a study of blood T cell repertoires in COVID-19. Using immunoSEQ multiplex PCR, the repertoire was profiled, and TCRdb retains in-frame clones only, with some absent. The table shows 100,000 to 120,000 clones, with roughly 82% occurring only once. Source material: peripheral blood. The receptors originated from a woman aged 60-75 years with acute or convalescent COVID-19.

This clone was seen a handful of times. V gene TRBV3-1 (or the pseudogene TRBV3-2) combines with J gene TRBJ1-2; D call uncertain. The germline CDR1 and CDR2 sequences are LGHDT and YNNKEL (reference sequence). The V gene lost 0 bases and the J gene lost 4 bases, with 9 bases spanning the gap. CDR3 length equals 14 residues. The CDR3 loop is CASSQESRGYGYTF. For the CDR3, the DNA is TGTGCCAGCAGCCAAGAGTCGCGTGGCTATGGCTACACCTTC.

The CDR3: CASSPQSDGGQETQYF. CDR3 in DNA: TGTGCCAGCAGCCCCCAATCCGACGGGGGGCAAGAGACCCAGTACTTC. The genes are TRBV7-8 and TRBJ2-5, with 7 bases fitting TRBD2. Germline CDR1 reads SGHVS; CDR2 reads FQNEAQ. The trim removed 5 bases at V and 2 bases at J, leaving 11 bases unmatched. The CDR3 loop spans 16 amino acids.

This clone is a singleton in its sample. The CDR3 region is CATSSTGVETQYF. The CDR3 DNA sequence: TGTGCCACCAGCAGCACGGGGGTGGAGACCCAGTACTTC. The chain joins TRBV15 to TRBJ2-5; a possible D gene is TRBD2 (6 bases). The CDR3 length is 13 residues. Trimming removed 3 bases from V and 5 bases from J, with 10 bases in between. Germline assignment: CDR1 LNHNV and CDR2 YYDKDF (reference sequence).

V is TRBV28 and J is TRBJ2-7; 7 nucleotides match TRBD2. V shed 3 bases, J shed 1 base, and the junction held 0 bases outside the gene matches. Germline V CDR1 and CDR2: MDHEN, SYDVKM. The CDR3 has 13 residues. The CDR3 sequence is CASSFGRSYEQYF. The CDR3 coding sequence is TGTGCCAGCAGTTTCGGGAGGTCCTACGAGCAGTACTTC. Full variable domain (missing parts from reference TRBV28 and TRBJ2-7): DVKVTQSSRYLVKRTGEKVFLECVQDMDHENMFWYRQDPGLGLRLIYFSYDVKMKEKGDIPEGYSVSREKKERFSLILESASTNQTSMYLCASSFGRSYEQYFGPGTRLTVT.

This CDR3 is CASSPEGAGYTF. The DNA for the CDR3 is TGTGCCAGCAGCCCCGAAGGGGCTGGCTACACCTTC. The chain links TRBV11-2 to TRBJ1-2; D might be TRBD1 (5 bases). The germline V and J ends were trimmed by 5 bases and 7 bases, with 11 bases remaining between them. Germline CDR1 reads SGHAT; CDR2 reads FQNNGV. The CDR3 covers 12 residues.

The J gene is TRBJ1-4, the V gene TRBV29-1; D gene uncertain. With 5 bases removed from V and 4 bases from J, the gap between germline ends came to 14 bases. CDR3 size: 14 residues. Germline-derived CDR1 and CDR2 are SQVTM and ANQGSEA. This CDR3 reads CSVTFRGSNEKLFF. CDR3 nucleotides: TGCAGCGTTACGTTTCGCGGGAGTAATGAAAAACTGTTTTTT.

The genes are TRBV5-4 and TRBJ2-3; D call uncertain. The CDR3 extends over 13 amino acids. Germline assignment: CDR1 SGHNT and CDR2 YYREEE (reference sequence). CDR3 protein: CVAQGLSTDTQYF. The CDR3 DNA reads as TGTGTAGCCCAAGGATTGAGCACAGATACGCAGTATTTT.

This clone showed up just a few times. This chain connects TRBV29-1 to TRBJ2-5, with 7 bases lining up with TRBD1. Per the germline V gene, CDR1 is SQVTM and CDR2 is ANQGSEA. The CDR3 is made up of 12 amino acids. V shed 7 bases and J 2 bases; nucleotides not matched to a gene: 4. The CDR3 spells CSALQGQETQYF. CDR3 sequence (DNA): TGCAGCGCACTACAGGGGCAAGAGACCCAGTACTTC.

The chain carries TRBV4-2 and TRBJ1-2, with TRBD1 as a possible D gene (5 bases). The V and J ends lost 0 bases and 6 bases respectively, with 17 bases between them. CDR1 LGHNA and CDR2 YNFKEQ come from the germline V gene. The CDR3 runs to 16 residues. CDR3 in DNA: TGTGCCAGCAGCCAAGATCCTTCCGGGACTCAAGATGGCTACACCTTC. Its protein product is CASSQDPSGTQDGYTF.

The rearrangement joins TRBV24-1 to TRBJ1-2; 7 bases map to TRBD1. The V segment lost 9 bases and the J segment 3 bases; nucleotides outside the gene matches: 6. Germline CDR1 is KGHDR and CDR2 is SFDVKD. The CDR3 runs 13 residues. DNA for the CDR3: TGTGCCACCCGAAGAGGGGGCGACTATGGCTACACCTTC. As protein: CATRRGGDYGYTF.